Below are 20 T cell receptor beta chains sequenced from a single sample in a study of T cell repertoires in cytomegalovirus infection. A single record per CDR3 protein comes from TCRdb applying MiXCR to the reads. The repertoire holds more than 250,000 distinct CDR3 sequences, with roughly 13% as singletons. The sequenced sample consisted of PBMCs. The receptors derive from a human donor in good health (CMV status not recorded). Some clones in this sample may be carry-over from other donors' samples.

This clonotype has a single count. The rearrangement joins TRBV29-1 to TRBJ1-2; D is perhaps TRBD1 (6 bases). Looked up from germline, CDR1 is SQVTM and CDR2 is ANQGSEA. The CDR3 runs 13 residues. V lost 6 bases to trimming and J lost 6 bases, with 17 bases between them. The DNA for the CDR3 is TGCAGCGTAGCGGGACACGAGGTAAATGGCTACACCTTC. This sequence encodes CSVAGHEVNGYTF.

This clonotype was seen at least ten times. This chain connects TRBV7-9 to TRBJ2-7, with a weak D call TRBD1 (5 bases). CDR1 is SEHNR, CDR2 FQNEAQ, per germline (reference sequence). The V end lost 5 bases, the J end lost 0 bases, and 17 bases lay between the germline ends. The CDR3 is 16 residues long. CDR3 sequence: CASSTLQGHSSYEQYF. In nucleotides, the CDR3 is TGTGCCAGCAGCACACTGCAGGGTCACAGCTCCTACGAGCAGTACTTC.

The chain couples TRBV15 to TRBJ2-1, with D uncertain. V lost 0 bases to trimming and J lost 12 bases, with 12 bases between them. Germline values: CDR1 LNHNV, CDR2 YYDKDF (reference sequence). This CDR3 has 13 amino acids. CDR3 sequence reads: CATSREIGRRQFF. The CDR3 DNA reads TGTGCCACCAGCAGAGAGATAGGACGAAGGCAGTTCTTC. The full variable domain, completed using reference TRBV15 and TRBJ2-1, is DAMVIQNPRYQVTQFGKPVTLSCSQTLNHNVMYWYQQKSSQAPKLLFHYYDKDFNNEADTPDNFQSRRPNTSFCFLDIRSPGLGDTAMYLCATSREIGRRQFFGPGTRLTVL.

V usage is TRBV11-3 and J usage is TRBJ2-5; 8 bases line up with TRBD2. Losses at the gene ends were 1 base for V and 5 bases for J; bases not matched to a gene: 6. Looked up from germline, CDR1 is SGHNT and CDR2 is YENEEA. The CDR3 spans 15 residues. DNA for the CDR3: TGTGCCAGCAGCTTAGGGGCAGCGGGAGCGGAGACCCAGTACTTC. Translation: CASSLGAAGAETQYF.

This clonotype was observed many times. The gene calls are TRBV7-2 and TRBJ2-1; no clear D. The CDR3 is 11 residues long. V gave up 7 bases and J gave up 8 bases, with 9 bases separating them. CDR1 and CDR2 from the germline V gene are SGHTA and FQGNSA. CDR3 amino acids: CASTFRDEQFF. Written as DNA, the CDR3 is TGTGCCAGCACCTTTAGGGATGAGCAGTTCTTC.

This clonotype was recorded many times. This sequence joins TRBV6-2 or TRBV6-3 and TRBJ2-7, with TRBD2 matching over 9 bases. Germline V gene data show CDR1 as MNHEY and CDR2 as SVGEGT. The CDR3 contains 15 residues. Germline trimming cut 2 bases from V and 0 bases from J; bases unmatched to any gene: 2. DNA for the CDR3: TGTGCCAGCAGTTACGAGACTAGCGGCTCCTACGAGCAGTACTTC. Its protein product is CASSYETSGSYEQYF.

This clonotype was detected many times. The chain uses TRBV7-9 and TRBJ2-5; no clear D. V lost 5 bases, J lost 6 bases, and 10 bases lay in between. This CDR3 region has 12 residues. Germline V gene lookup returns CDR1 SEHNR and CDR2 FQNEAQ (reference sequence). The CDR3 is CASSILEQTQYF. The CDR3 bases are TGTGCCAGCAGCATCCTAGAGCAGACCCAGTACTTC.

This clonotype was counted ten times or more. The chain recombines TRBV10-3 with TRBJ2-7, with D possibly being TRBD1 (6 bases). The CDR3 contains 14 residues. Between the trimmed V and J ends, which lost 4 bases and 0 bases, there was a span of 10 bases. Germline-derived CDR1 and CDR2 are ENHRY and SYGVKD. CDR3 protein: CAISGRGSSYEQYF. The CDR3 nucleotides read TGTGCCATCAGTGGCAGGGGTAGCTCCTACGAGCAGTACTTC.

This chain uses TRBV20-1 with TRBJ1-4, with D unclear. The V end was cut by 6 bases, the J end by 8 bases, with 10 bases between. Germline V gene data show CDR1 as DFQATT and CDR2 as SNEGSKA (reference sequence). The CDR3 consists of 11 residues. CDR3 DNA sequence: TGCAGTGCAGAGGAGGGAGAAAAACTGTTTTTT. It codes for CSAEEGEKLFF.

The DNA for the CDR3 is TGCAGCGTTAAGGGGGGCGAGGAGACCCAGTACTTC. It codes for CSVKGGEETQYF. This chain connects TRBV29-1 to TRBJ2-5; D might be TRBD1 or TRBD2, each matching 6 bases. The germline V gene has CDR1 SQVTM and CDR2 ANQGSEA. The CDR3 sequence is 12 residues long. V was trimmed by 5 bases and J by 5 bases, leaving 12 bases between them.

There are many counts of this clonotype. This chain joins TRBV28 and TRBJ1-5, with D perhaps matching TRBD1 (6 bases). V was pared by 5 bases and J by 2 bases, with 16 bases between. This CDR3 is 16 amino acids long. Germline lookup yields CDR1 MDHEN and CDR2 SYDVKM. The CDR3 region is CASSPTGKAGNQPQHF. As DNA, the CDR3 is TGTGCCAGCAGTCCTACAGGGAAAGCGGGCAATCAGCCCCAGCATTTT. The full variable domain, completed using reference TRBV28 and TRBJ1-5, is DVKVTQSSRYLVKRTGEKVFLECVQDMDHENMFWYRQDPGLGLRLIYFSYDVKMKEKGDIPEGYSVSREKKERFSLILESASTNQTSMYLCASSPTGKAGNQPQHFGDGTRLSIL.

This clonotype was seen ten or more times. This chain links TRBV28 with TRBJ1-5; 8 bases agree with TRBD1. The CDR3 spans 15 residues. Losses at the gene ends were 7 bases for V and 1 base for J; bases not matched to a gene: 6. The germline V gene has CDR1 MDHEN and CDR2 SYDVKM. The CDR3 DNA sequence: TGTGCCAGCAACCCAGGGGGCGGGAGCAATCAGCCCCAGCATTTT. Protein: CASNPGGGSNQPQHF.

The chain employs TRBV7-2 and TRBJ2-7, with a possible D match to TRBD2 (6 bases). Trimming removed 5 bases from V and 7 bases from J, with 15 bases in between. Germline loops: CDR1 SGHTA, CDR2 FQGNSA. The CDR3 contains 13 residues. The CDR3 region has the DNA TGTGCCAGCAGCCACTCGGTTGGGGGGGAGCAGTACTTC. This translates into CASSHSVGGEQYF.

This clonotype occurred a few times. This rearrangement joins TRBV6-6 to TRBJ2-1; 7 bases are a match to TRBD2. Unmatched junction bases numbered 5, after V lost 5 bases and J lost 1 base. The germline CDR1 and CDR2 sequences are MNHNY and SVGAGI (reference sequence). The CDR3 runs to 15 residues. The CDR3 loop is CASSHQGGSYNEQFF. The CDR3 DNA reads TGTGCCAGCAGTCATCAGGGAGGGTCCTACAATGAGCAGTTCTTC.

The CDR3 loop reads CASSWPGRSSYNEQFF. The CDR3, as DNA: TGTGCCAGCAGCTGGCCGGGGCGGAGCTCCTACAATGAGCAGTTCTTC. The chain recombines TRBV5-6 with TRBJ2-1; the D gene could be TRBD1 or TRBD2 (5 bases each). Germline lookup yields CDR1 SGHDT and CDR2 YYEEEE. The CDR3 extends over 16 amino acids. V was cut by 3 bases and J by 0 bases, with 13 bases left in between.

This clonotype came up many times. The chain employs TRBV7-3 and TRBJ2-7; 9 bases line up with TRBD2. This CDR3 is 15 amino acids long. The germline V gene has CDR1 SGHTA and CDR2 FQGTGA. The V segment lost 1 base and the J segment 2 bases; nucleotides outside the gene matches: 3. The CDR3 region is CASSLRGGRAYEQYF. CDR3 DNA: TGTGCCAGCAGCTTAAGAGGCGGGAGGGCCTACGAGCAGTACTTC. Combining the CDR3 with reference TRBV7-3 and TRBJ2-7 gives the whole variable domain GAGVSQTPSNKVTEKGKYVELRCDPISGHTALYWYRQSLGQGPEFLIYFQGTGAADDSGLPNDRFFAVRPEGSVSTLKIQRTERGDSAVYLCASSLRGGRAYEQYFGPGTRLTVT.

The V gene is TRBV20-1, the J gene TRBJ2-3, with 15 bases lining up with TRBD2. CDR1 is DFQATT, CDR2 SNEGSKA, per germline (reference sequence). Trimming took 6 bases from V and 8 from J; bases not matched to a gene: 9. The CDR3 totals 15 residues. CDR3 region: CSARGLAGGRGTQYF. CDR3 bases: TGCAGTGCCCGGGGACTAGCGGGGGGCCGGGGTACGCAGTATTTT.

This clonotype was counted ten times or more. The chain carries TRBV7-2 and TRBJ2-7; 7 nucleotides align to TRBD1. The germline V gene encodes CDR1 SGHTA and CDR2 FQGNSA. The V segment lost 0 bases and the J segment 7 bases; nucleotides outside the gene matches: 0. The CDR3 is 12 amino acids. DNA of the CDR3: TGTGCCAGCAGCTTAGCCAGGGGGGAGCAGTACTTC. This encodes CASSLARGEQYF.

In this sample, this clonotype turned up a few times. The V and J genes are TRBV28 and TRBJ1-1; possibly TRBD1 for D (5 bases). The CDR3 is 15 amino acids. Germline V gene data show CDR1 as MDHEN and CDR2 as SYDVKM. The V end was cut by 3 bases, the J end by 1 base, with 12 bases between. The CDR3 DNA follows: TGTGCCAGCAGTTTGCCGGGACCGGCGAACACTGAAGCTTTCTTT. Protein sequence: CASSLPGPANTEAFF. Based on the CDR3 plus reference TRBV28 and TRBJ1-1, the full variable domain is DVKVTQSSRYLVKRTGEKVFLECVQDMDHENMFWYRQDPGLGLRLIYFSYDVKMKEKGDIPEGYSVSREKKERFSLILESASTNQTSMYLCASSLPGPANTEAFFGQGTRLTVV.

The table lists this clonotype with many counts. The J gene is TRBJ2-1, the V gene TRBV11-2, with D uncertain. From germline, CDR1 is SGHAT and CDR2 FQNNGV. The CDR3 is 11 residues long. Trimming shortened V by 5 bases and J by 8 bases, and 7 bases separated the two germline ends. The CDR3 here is CASSPSHEQFF. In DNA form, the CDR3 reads TGTGCCAGCAGCCCCAGCCATGAGCAGTTCTTC.